This T cell receptor beta chain was observed in a study of cytomegalovirus exposure and HLA in healthy donors. PCR was performed using 60 Vbeta and 13 Jbeta primers. Generated by immunoSEQ multiplex PCR, the TCRdb table keeps only in-frame clones and is missing some. This sample has approximately 150,000 clones, with 65% to 90% found just once. The sequence came from a male donor in good health and CMV-seronegative. Sequencing was performed on PBMCs.

The CDR3 bases are TGTGCCAGCAGCTTCACAGACCAAGAGACCCAGTACTTC. Translating gives CASSFTDQETQYF. The rearrangement joins TRBV7-8 to TRBJ2-5; the D is unclear. The CDR3 length is 13 residues. V was shortened by 3 bases and J by 0 bases, with 5 bases between the two germline ends. Germline loops: CDR1 SGHVS, CDR2 FQNEAQ.